These T cell receptor beta chains were read from a single sample in a study of T cell responses to AZD1222 COVID-19 vaccine. Measured with immunoSEQ multiplex PCR; TCRdb has only the in-frame clones, and not every one. The top ten hold around 6.1% of the sample, which has 100,000 to 150,000 clones, 88% seen once. Here the sequenced sample was peripheral blood, taken on day 0 of AZD1222 vaccination. The receptor set was obtained from an adult in good health. Each CDR3 is given without its conserved first and last residue.

>TRBJ1-3|TRBV2
ASNSWGSADSGNTIY
>TRBJ2-1|TRBV30
AWSVRGGYTEQF
>TRBJ2-7|TRBV5-4
ASSPSGTSDYEQY
>TRBJ2-7|TRBV20-1
SATGGFEQY
>TRBJ1-1|TRBV14
ASSQEIGTEAF
>TRBJ2-2|TRBV19
AAGTGLTGELF
>TRBJ2-1|TRBV19
ASSIGQRREQF
>TRBJ2-3|TRBV6-2/TRBV6-3
ASSDTSASDTQY
>TRBJ2-2|TRBV25-1
ASSGRRLSVTGELF
>TRBJ2-5|TRBV6-2/TRBV6-3
ASGPLETQY
>TRBJ2-3|TRBV6-2/TRBV6-3
ASSYQGGRVGDTQY
>TRBJ2-7|TRBV5-1
ASSLVGGLDYEQY
>TRBJ2-2|TRBV6-5
ASSLTIKNTGELF
>TRBJ2-2|TRBV19
ASSIGPGTLNTGELF
>TRBJ2-1|TRBV28
ASSPGQGLYNEQF
>TRBJ2-1|TRBV19
ASSMYNEQF
>TRBJ2-1|TRBV7-2
ASSLATQRGPRDEQF
>TRBJ1-5|TRBV6-6
ASSYPGTVPGSQH
>TRBJ2-7|TRBV6-1
ASGDLYEQY
>TRBJ2-7|TRBV5-5
ASSSGGPLEQY
>TRBJ2-3|TRBV4-1
ASSQEVRGVFPDTQY
>TRBJ2-3|TRBV12-3/TRBV12-4
ASSFGTLDTQY
>TRBJ1-2|TRBV15
ATSKGQGLTGYT
>TRBJ2-1|TRBV7-7
ASSLWTGAGYNEQF
>TRBJ1-3|TRBV13
ASSFPGLASGNTIY
>TRBJ2-1|TRBV27
ASRIQTGTSYF
>TRBJ1-3|TRBV6-6
ASSYRTGTGNTIY
>TRBJ1-2|TRBV25-1
ASGAGDGYT
>TRBJ2-3|TRBV6-7
ASSYATDTGCLRECTDTQY
>TRBJ2-1|TRBV5-5
ASSESWSYNEQF
>TRBJ1-2|TRBV2
ASSFLGQGNYGYT
>TRBJ2-6|TRBV19
ASSVPGRTSGANVLT
>TRBJ1-3|TRBV7-8
ASSLGQGFSGNTIY
>TRBJ1-5|TRBV7-2
ASSLEKNQPQH
>TRBJ2-5|TRBV30
AWSLGGGQETQY
>TRBJ2-3|TRBV5-1
ASSTREGGTDTQY
>TRBJ2-2|TRBV29-1
SVDRQGSTGELF
>TRBJ2-5|TRBV6-5
ASSQGGETQY
>TRBJ1-5|TRBV28
ASSPIRGNQPQH
>TRBJ2-1|TRBV19
ASSKQGGPYNEQF
>TRBJ1-5|TRBV18
ASSPGGYSSNQPQH
>TRBJ2-2|TRBV10-1
ASSESGGRGELF
>TRBJ2-7|TRBV7-2
ASSKSGRTAYEQY
>TRBJ1-6|TRBV30
AWSVLQNNSPLH
>TRBJ2-7|TRBV21-1
ASSKGTYYEQY
>TRBJ2-2|TRBV6-5
ASSYPYTGELF
>TRBJ1-5|TRBV6-5
ASSLWITNQPQH
>TRBJ2-7|TRBV5-1
ASSRGSYEQY
>TRBJ2-3|TRBV29-1
SVPRGPTDTQY
>TRBJ2-7|TRBV6-1
ASSEVGTIYEQY
>TRBJ1-5|TRBV18
ASSSGTGEVSNQPQH
>TRBJ2-1|TRBV7-2
ASSLLSPGQGEGNEQF
>TRBJ2-3|TRBV7-2
ASSPRAGRQSTDTQY
>TRBJ2-5|TRBV18
ASSSRGRGETQY